This T cell receptor beta chain was identified during a study of blood T cell repertoires in COVID-19. For the study at large: Samples came from the United States, Italy and Spain, spanning acute and convalescent COVID-19.

The CDR3 extends over 11 amino acids. Trimming at V came to 7 bases and at J to 5 bases, leaving 2 bases not matched to a gene. Germline V gene data show CDR1 as SGHKS and CDR2 as YYEKEE (reference sequence). Per the original data handling: Estimation of nucleated cell counts was performed using reference gene primer amplification. Some clones are missing from TCRdb's copy, which holds only in-frame ones; the method was immunoSEQ multiplex PCR. The D gene and trimming were derived from the DNA, and the V and J assignments and clone size from that table. The sample carries about 230,000 clones, around four fifths recorded once.

This TCR came from a man in his forties or fifties with active or convalescent COVID-19. This rearrangement joins TRBV5-5 to TRBJ2-5; 7 bases are shared with TRBD2. Material for sequencing was peripheral blood. The DNA for the CDR3 is TGTGCCAGCTGGGAGGGGGAGACCCAGTACTTC. Amino acids: CASWEGETQYF.